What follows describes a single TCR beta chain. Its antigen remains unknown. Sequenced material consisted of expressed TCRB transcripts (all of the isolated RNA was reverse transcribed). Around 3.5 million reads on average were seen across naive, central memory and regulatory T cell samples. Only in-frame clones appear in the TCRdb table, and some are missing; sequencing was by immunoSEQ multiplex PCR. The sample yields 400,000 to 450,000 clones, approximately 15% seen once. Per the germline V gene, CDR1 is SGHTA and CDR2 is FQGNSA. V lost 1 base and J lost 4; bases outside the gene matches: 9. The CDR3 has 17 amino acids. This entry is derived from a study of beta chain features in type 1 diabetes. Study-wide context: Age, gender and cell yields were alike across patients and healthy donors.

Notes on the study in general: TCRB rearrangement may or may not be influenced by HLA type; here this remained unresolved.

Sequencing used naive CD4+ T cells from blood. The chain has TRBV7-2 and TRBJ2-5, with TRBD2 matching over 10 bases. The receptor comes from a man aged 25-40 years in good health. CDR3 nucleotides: TGTGCCAGCAGCTTAGAGCTAACTAGCGGGGAGAGAGAGACCCAGTACTTC. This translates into CASSLELTSGERETQYF.